The sequence of this T cell receptor (beta chain) was determined in a study of blood T cell repertoires in COVID-19. Study-wide context: PBMCs, B-cell-depleted T cells, or T cells were the source of the cDNA or gDNA that made up the material.

Per the authors' pipeline: How many nucleated cells were present was estimated from reference gene primer amplification. Repertoires were generated with immunoSEQ multiplex PCR, while TCRdb's copy carries only in-frame clones and drops some. D and trimming come from the DNA, and the V and J calls and clone size come from that table. The sample yields about 43,000 clones, around four fifths seen once. Germline loops: CDR1 SGHAT, CDR2 FQNNGV. Trimming pared 4 bases from V and 6 bases from J, leaving 19 bases between. This CDR3 spans 17 amino acids. This sequence joins TRBV11-2 and TRBJ1-6, with D maybe TRBD1 (6 bases). The sequencing sample was made of peripheral blood. The clonotype originates from a woman of 80 years or more with acute or convalescent COVID-19. The CDR3 DNA sequence: TGTGCCAGCAGCTACGGCGGGGGGCAGGGCGGTAATTCACCCCTCCACTTT. Encoded protein: CASSYGGGQGGNSPLHF.